This TCR beta chain is from a study of chemoradiotherapy in HPV16-positive cancers. Method: immunoSEQ multiplex PCR; TCRdb's copy keeps in-frame clones and lacks some. This table holds roughly 19,000 clones, 86% found once. The germline V gene has CDR1 SQVTM and CDR2 ANQGSEA. The CDR3 covers 13 residues. V trimming: 7 bases; J trimming: 5 bases; junction bases outside the gene matches: 9. Broader study findings: Candidate HPV-specific clones and E7-related TCR motifs grew in tumor during treatment.

Points on this clone: Antigen: not known.

Repertoires were sampled repeatedly during chemoradiotherapy. The gene calls are TRBV29-1 and TRBJ1-1, with 8 bases that match TRBD1. Sample: blood, taken from a patient who underwent chemoradiotherapy. This receptor was taken from a human donor with HPV-associated anogenital cancer. The CDR3 loop is CSAEAGGATEAFF. The CDR3 bases are TGCAGCGCAGAGGCAGGGGGCGCGACTGAAGCTTTCTTT.